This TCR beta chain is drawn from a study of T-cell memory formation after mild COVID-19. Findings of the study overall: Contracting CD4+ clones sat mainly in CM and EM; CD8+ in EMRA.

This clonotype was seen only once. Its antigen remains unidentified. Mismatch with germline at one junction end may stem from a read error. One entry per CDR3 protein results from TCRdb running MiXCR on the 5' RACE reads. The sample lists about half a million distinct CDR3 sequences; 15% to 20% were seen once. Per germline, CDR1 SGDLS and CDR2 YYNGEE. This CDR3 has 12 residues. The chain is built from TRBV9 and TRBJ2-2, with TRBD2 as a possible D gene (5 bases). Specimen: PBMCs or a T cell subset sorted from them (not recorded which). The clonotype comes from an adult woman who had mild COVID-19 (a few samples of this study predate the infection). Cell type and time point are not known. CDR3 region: CASSVVVGEQFF. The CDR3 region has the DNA TGTGCCAGCAGCGTAGTGGTCGGGGAGCAGTTTTTT.